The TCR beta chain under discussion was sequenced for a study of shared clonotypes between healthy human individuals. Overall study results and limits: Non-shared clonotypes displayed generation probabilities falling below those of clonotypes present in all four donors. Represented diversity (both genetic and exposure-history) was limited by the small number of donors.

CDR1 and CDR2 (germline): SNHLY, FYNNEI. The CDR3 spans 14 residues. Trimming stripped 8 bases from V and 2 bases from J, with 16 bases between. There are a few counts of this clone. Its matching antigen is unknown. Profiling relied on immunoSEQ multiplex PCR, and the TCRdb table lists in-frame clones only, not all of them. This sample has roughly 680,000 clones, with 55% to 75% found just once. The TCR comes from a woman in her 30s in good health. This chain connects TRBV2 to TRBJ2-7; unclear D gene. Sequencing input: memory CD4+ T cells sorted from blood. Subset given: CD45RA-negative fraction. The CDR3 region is CASVGRTIPYEQYF. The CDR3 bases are TGTGCCAGCGTTGGACGAACTATACCCTACGAGCAGTACTTC.